Presented here are 22 T cell receptor beta chains from one specimen sequenced in a study of shared clonotypes between healthy human individuals. Libraries were prepared by immunoSEQ multiplex PCR; TCRdb keeps only in-frame clonotypes and omits some of them. The table records fewer than 1.6 million clones, less than 99% of them present only once. The material sequenced was naive CD4+ T cells sorted from blood. The subset: CD45RA+ positively selected. The receptor source for this set is a young man in good health.

J is TRBJ2-7 and V is TRBV18; D might be TRBD2 (5 bases). Trimming pared 6 bases from V and 5 bases from J, leaving 11 bases between. The germline gives CDR1 KGHSH, CDR2 LQKENI. The CDR3 is 12 residues long. The CDR3 sequence: CASSLGGHEQYF. The CDR3 coding sequence is TGTGCCAGCTCCCTGGGCGGGCACGAGCAGTACTTC.

V usage is TRBV5-5 and J usage is TRBJ2-7; D might be TRBD1 or TRBD2, each matching 5 bases. CDR1 and CDR2 from the germline V gene are SGHKS and YYEKEE (reference sequence). The CDR3 totals 12 residues. With 3 bases removed from V and 2 bases from J, the gap between germline ends came to 6 bases. The CDR3 DNA is TGTGCCAGCAGCTGGGACCCCTACGAGCAGTACTTC. It encodes CASSWDPYEQYF.

This sequence joins TRBV6-5 and TRBJ2-1; D unresolved. This CDR3 region has 15 residues. V lost 6 bases and J 5 bases, leaving 17 bases between the germline ends. Germline values: CDR1 MNHEY, CDR2 SVGAGI. DNA for the CDR3: TGTGCCAGCAGATCCGAACCAACAAAGAACAATGAGCAGTTCTTC. Encoded protein: CASRSEPTKNNEQFF.

This chain uses TRBV2 with TRBJ1-3; 9 positions match TRBD1. Trimming cost V 6 bases and J 3 bases; bases outside gene matches: 6. Germline CDR1 SNHLY, CDR2 FYNNEI. CDR3 length equals 15 residues. CDR3 amino acids: CASSPETGGGNTIYF. As DNA, the CDR3 is TGTGCCAGCAGCCCGGAGACAGGGGGTGGAAACACCATATATTTT.

Comments on this clone: Distinct nucleotide sequences in the sample also encode this CDR3. The chain has TRBV11-2 and TRBJ2-7; 11 bases line up with TRBD2. Germline CDR1 reads SGHAT; CDR2 reads FQNNGV. The CDR3 has 16 amino acids. V trimming: 1 base; J trimming: 4 bases; junction bases outside the gene matches: 6. CDR3: CASSLGPSGRLYEQYF. In DNA form, the CDR3 reads TGTGCCAGCAGCTTAGGACCTAGCGGGAGGCTTTACGAGCAGTACTTC.

A remark on this clone: A read error may produce the germline difference seen at one junction end. Other DNA sequences in the sample encode the same CDR3. This sequence joins TRBV7-7 and TRBJ2-3; possibly TRBD1 for D (5 bases). This CDR3 spans 15 amino acids. CDR1 is SSHAT, CDR2 FNYEAQ, per germline (reference sequence). The CDR3 DNA sequence: TGTGCCAGCAGCTTTCTACCAGGGCGCACGGATACGCAGTATTTT. Amino acids: CASSFLPGRTDTQYF.

The V call is TRBV28, the J call TRBJ2-7, with D hard to call. Germline V gives CDR1 MDHEN, CDR2 SYDVKM. The V and J ends lost 3 bases and 1 base respectively, with 10 bases between them. The CDR3 is 14 residues long. CDR3 in amino acids: CASSFQVRSYEQYF. For the CDR3, the DNA is TGTGCCAGCAGTTTCCAGGTCCGATCCTACGAGCAGTACTTC.

V gene TRBV11-2 combines with J gene TRBJ2-3, with TRBD2 identical over 8 bases. The CDR3 consists of 15 residues. V was pared by 2 bases and J by 4 bases, with 5 bases of the junction left unmatched. CDR1 SGHAT and CDR2 FQNNGV come from the germline V gene. The CDR3 nucleotides read TGTGCCAGCAGCTTACGGGGGGGAGGGCCAGATACGCAGTATTTT. It is translated as CASSLRGGGPDTQYF.

V is TRBV7-3 and J is TRBJ2-1; 11 nucleotides line up with TRBD2. Germline-derived CDR1 and CDR2 are SGHTA and FQGTGA. This CDR3 is 19 amino acids long. J lost 4 bases, V lost 5 bases, and 16 bases had no gene match. The CDR3 bases are TGTGCCAGCAGCGAGGGCCGAGCAGAACTAGCGGGAGTTTACAATGAGCAGTTCTTC. This translates into CASSEGRAELAGVYNEQFF.

This rearrangement joins TRBV7-3 to TRBJ2-1; 10 bases fit TRBD2. V was pared by 3 bases and J by 3 bases, with 2 bases of the junction left unmatched. Germline V lookup: CDR1 SGHTA, CDR2 FQGTGA. The CDR3 length is 15 residues. CDR3 sequence: CASSLTSGRYNEQFF. In nucleotides, the CDR3 is TGTGCCAGCAGCTTGACTAGCGGGCGCTACAATGAGCAGTTCTTC.

The gene calls are TRBV6-1 and TRBJ1-5; D uncertain. V lost 4 bases and J lost 7, with 17 bases in between. CDR1 and CDR2 (germline): MNHNS, SASEGT. The CDR3 has 15 residues. CDR3: CASSVTETTGQPQHF. The CDR3 coding sequence is TGTGCCAGCAGTGTAACCGAGACGACGGGGCAGCCCCAGCATTTT.

The J gene is TRBJ1-1, the V gene TRBV4-1; D call uncertain. CDR3 size: 18 residues. Germline-derived CDR1 and CDR2 are MGHRA and YSYEKL. V was pared by 0 bases and J by 5 bases, with 22 bases between. CDR3 nucleotides: TGCGCCAGCAGCCAAGAATCGGCCAGAGTTGCCGGGAAAACTGAAGCTTTCTTT. It translates to CASSQESARVAGKTEAFF.

The chain combines TRBV5-1 with TRBJ1-3, with no clear D. V shed 2 bases and J shed 4 bases, with 10 bases lying between them. The germline V gene encodes CDR1 SGHRS and CDR2 YFSETQ. This CDR3 is built from 14 residues. The CDR3: CASSFRPEGNTIYF. The CDR3 DNA is TGCGCCAGCAGCTTCAGGCCAGAAGGAAACACCATATATTTT.

The V gene is TRBV28, the J gene TRBJ2-7; D call uncertain. This CDR3 is built from 13 residues. Germline-derived CDR1 and CDR2 are MDHEN and SYDVKM. The V gene lost 6 bases and the J gene lost 3 bases, with 12 bases spanning the gap. The CDR3 is CASRHGPFYEQYF. Here the CDR3 DNA reads TGTGCCAGCAGGCATGGGCCTTTCTACGAGCAGTACTTC.

V usage is TRBV15 and J usage is TRBJ2-1; D gene ambiguous. V lost 0 bases and J 8 bases, leaving 11 bases between the germline ends. The CDR3 length is 14 residues. Germline V CDR1 and CDR2: LNHNV, YYDKDF (reference sequence). CDR3 bases: TGTGCCACCAGCAGAGATCCGGTGGGCTATGAGCAGTTCTTC. Its protein product is CATSRDPVGYEQFF.

To note about this clone: The same CDR3 is also encoded by other DNA sequences in this sample. The chain recombines TRBV5-6 with TRBJ1-5; D not certain. The V end lost 2 bases, the J end lost 3 bases, and 6 bases lay between the germline ends. The CDR3 has 13 residues. Per germline, CDR1 SGHDT and CDR2 YYEEEE. CDR3: CASSFRANQPQHF. CDR3 bases: TGTGCCAGCAGCTTTAGGGCCAATCAGCCCCAGCATTTT.

The chain couples TRBV5-5 to TRBJ2-3; D unresolved. CDR3 length: 14 amino acids. The germline V and J ends were trimmed by 0 bases and 5 bases, with 10 bases remaining between them. Germline V gene lookup returns CDR1 SGHKS and CDR2 YYEKEE (reference sequence). The CDR3 sequence: CASSLGQPEDTQYF. In nucleotides, the CDR3 is TGTGCCAGCAGCTTGGGCCAGCCCGAAGATACGCAGTATTTT.

The V gene is TRBV11-2, the J gene TRBJ1-2; maybe TRBD1 (5 bases). Per germline, CDR1 SGHAT and CDR2 FQNNGV. The germline V and J ends were trimmed by 0 bases and 8 bases, with 16 bases remaining between them. This CDR3 is built from 15 residues. CDR3 sequence reads: CASSLDLRRARGYTF. In DNA, the CDR3 is TGTGCCAGCAGCTTAGATCTCCGCAGGGCAAGAGGCTACACCTTC.

The CDR3 DNA reads as TGTGCCAGCAGCCGTTTTGACACCGGGGAGCTGTTTTTT. Protein: CASSRFDTGELFF. The rearrangement links TRBV28 to TRBJ2-2, with D unclear. The CDR3 spans 13 residues. V gave up 6 bases and J gave up 3 bases, with 8 bases separating them. The V gene's germline CDR1 is MDHEN and CDR2 SYDVKM.

The chain uses TRBV18 and TRBJ2-5, with 12 nucleotides matching TRBD2. The trim removed 4 bases at V and 5 bases at J, leaving 5 bases unmatched. CDR1 KGHSH and CDR2 LQKENI come from the germline V gene. This CDR3 is 15 amino acids long. The CDR3 coding sequence is TGTGCCAGCTCACTCGGACTAGCGGGACAGGAGACCCAGTACTTC. Translated, it gives CASSLGLAGQETQYF.

The chain links TRBV7-9 to TRBJ1-2; no definite D call. V gave up 1 base and J gave up 4 bases, with 10 bases separating them. Germline V gene sequence: CDR1 SEHNR, CDR2 FQNEAQ (reference sequence). This CDR3 is built from 14 residues. CDR3 loop: CASSLDLSFYGYTF. The DNA for the CDR3 is TGTGCCAGCAGCTTAGACCTCAGTTTCTATGGCTACACCTTC.

The chain carries TRBV30 and TRBJ2-3; D gene unclear. V was clipped by 3 bases and J by 6 bases, with 13 bases between them. Germline CDR1 is GTSNPN and CDR2 is SVGIG (reference sequence). This CDR3 comprises 13 residues. The CDR3 region is CAWSPLSADTQYF. The CDR3 DNA reads TGTGCCTGGAGCCCCCTCAGTGCGGATACGCAGTATTTT.